This T cell receptor (beta chain) was obtained from a study of beta chain features in type 1 diabetes (dated by TCRdb to between 2018 and 2020). About the investigation overall: Mean age, gender distribution, total cell number and subset yield did not differ between patients and healthy donors. Whereas all 30 or so donors provided naive and central memory subsets, regulatory and stem cell-like memory subsets were isolated from just 8 patients and roughly eight healthy donors. A total of 90 million to 120 million sorted cells were examined across all samples, and a strong correlation was observed between cell number per subset and RNA yield. The study compared TCRB repertoires of sorted circulating CD4+ T cell subsets between recently diagnosed type 1 diabetes patients and matched healthy donors.

Each donor gave one peripheral blood draw, roughly 0.11 L on average, collected into heparinised tubes. Using a panel that included CD45RO, CCR7, CD25, CD127, CD95 and CD27, naive, central memory, regulatory and stem cell-like memory CD4+ T cells were sorted on a BD FACSAria II. All sorted populations exceeded 95% purity. Right away, PBMCs were isolated by Lymphoprep density gradient centrifugation and were stained directly, with no culture step. So that batch effects would be minimized, each experiment stained and sorted samples in pairs, pairing one healthy donor with one patient. General conclusions and limits of the study: Naive, central memory and regulatory TCRB repertoires appeared to be more alike among patients than among healthy donors. Because small numbers of individuals were included in the HLA sub-analyses, any influence of HLA type on TCRB rearrangement was left unresolved. A moderate but significant shortening of TCRB CDR3 length was observed in type 1 diabetes patients in all four CD4+ subsets. Because cDNA rather than genomic DNA was sequenced, highly expressing activated cells could have been over-represented, although no difference in activation and CD3 levels was found between groups. PCR might favor shorter templates, but patient and control samples were amplified and corrected together, so any skew would affect both groups equally. At VDJ recombination sites, type 1 diabetes patients had fewer insertions and more deleted nucleotides, which implies abnormalities in thymic rearrangement.

Worth noting for this clone: It lacks a known antigen. No quality values exist for individual bases; no much larger clone is one base distant.

The entire amount of isolated RNA was reverse transcribed using the High Capacity cDNA Reverse Transcription Kit, so the sequenced TCRB transcripts were expressed ones. Deep immunoSEQ sequencing was applied to naive, central memory and regulatory T cell samples, giving an average of about 3.57 million total reads per sample. After sorted cells were lysed in RLT buffer, RNA was extracted with DNase-treated RNeasy Micro or Mini kits, with the choice depending on cell number. To prevent cross-contamination, each cell subset was processed individually, whereas patient and healthy donor samples were processed jointly. TCRB sequences were amplified from cDNA with the immunoSEQ multiplex PCR, producing 87-bp fragments spanning the CDR3 region. The amplicons were sequenced using the Illumina HiSeq platform. Regarding the original processing steps: PCR bias was computationally corrected using synthetic template baselines, reads within Hamming distance 2 were collapsed, and singletons that could not be merged were discarded. By aligning reads against IMGT, V, D and J genes, CDR3 length, and insertions or deletions at six rearrangement sites were assigned. Within each subset, clonotype counts were normalized to the number of sorted cells before true diversity and Gini coefficients were calculated with the tcR R package. The overlap coefficient, calculated on TCRB nucleotide sequences, was used to measure repertoire sharing. The immuneACCESS repertoire file appears here via TCRdb, limited to in-frame rearrangements. These files lack a portion of the clones; in checked studies, under half of the deficit traces to unresolved V genes, and the cause of the others is not known. V and J calls and clone size come straight from that table; D and trimming were deduced from the DNA. The sample table holds 300,000 to 350,000 clones, of which roughly 8% were seen once. The ten largest clones capture less than 0.45% of the sample.

For CDR1 and CDR2, the germline V gene lists SGHTA and FQGTGA. Measured from the cysteine to the phenylalanine, the CDR3 is 14 residues long. Here the CDR3 DNA is all that survives: 42 bases in frame from base 1. From V the trimming removes 4 bases and from J it removes 6 bases, while the gene matches leave 5 bases of the junction unaccounted for. The sequencing sample was made of central memory CD4+ T cells from blood. The receptor's source is a young woman in good health. The sequence joins TRBV7-3 to TRBJ2-4; 8 nucleotides in the junction match TRBD1. Here the CDR3 is given as CASSSGQAANIQYF. The nucleotides are TGTGCCAGCAGCTCGGGACAGGCGGCAAACATTCAGTACTTC.